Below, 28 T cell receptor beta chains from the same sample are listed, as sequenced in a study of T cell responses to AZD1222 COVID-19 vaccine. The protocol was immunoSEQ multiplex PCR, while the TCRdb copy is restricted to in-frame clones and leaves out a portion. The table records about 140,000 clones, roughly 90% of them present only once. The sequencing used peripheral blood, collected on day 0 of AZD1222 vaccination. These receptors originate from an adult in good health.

CDR3 sequence (DNA): TGTGCCAGCAGTCGACTAGCGGGTGACAATGAGCAGTTCTTC. As protein: CASSRLAGDNEQFF. The V and J genes are TRBV27 and TRBJ2-1, with 10 bases fitting TRBD2. The germline gives CDR1 MNHEY, CDR2 SMNVEV (reference sequence). V lost 5 bases to trimming and J lost 5 bases; unmatched junction nucleotides: 3. The length of the CDR3 is 14 residues.

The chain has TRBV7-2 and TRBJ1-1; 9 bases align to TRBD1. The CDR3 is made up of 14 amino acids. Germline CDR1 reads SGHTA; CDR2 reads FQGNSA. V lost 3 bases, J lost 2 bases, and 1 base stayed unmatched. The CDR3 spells CASSLTGGNTEAFF. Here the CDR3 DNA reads TGTGCCAGCAGCTTGACAGGGGGTAACACTGAAGCTTTCTTT.

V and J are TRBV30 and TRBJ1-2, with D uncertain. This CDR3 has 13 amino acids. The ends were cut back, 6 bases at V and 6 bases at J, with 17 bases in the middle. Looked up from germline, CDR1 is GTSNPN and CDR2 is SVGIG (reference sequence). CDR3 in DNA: TGTGCCTGCCTTGCGAGGCAGTCTGATGGCTACACCTTC. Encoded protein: CACLARQSDGYTF.

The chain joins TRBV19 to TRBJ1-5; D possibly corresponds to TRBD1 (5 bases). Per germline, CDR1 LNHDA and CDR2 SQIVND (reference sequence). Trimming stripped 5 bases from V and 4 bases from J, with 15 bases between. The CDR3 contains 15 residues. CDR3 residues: CASSPDRLINQPQHF. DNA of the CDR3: TGTGCCAGTAGTCCCGACAGACTCATAAATCAGCCCCAGCATTTT.

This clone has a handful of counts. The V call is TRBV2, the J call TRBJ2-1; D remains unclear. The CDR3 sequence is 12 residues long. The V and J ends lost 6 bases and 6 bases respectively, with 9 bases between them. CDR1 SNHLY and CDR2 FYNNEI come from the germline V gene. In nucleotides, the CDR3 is TGTGCCAGCAGACTATTTAGCAATGAGCAGTTCTTC. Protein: CASRLFSNEQFF.

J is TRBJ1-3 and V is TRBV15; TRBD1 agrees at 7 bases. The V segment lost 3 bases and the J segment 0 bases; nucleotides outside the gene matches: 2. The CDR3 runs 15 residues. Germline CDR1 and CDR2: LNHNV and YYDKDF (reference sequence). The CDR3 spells CATSRTGISGNTIYF. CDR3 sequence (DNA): TGTGCCACCAGCAGGACAGGGATCTCTGGAAACACCATATATTTT. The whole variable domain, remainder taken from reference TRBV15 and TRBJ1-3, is DAMVIQNPRYQVTQFGKPVTLSCSQTLNHNVMYWYQQKSSQAPKLLFHYYDKDFNNEADTPDNFQSRRPNTSFCFLDIRSPGLGDTAMYLCATSRTGISGNTIYFGEGSWLTVV.

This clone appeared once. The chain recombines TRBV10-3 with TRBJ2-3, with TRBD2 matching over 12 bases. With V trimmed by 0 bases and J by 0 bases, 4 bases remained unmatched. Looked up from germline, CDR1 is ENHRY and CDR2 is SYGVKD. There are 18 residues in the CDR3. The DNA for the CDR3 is TGTGCCATCAGTGAGTCGTCAACTAGCGGGAGGAGCACAGATACGCAGTATTTT. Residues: CAISESSTSGRSTDTQYF.

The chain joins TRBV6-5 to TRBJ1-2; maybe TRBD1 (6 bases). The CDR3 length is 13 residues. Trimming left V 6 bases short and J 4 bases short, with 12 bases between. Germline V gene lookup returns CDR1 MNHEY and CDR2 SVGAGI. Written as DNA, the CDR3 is TGTGCCAGCAGGGGAGGACAGAGCTATGGCTACACCTTC. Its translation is CASRGGQSYGYTF.

CDR3 protein: CASSLLLAGTNKAFF. The CDR3 DNA reads as TGTGCCAGCAGTTTACTCCTTGCCGGGACAAATAAAGCTTTCTTT. The V call is TRBV28, the J call TRBJ1-1, with D possibly TRBD1 on 6 matching bases. Germline-derived CDR1 and CDR2 are MDHEN and SYDVKM. CDR3 length: 15 amino acids. The ends were cut back, 2 bases at V and 9 bases at J, with 19 bases in the middle.

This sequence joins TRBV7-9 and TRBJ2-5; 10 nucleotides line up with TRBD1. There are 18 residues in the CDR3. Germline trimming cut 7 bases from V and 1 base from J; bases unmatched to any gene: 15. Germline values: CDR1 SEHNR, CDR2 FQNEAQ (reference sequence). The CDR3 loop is CASTPMRTGGGIQETQYF. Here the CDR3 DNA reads TGTGCCAGCACCCCCATGAGGACAGGGGGAGGTATCCAAGAGACCCAGTACTTC.

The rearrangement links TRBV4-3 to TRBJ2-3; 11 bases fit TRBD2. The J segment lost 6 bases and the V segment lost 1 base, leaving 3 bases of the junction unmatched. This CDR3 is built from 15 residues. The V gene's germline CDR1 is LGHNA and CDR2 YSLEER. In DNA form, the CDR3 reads TGCGCCAGCAGCCAAGTTATAGCGGGGGGGGATACGCAGTATTTT. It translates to CASSQVIAGGDTQYF.

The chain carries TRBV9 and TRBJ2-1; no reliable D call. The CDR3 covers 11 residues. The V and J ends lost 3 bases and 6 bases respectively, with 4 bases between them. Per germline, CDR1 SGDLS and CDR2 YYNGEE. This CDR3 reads CASSGANEQFF. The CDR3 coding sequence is TGTGCCAGCAGCGGGGCCAATGAGCAGTTCTTC.

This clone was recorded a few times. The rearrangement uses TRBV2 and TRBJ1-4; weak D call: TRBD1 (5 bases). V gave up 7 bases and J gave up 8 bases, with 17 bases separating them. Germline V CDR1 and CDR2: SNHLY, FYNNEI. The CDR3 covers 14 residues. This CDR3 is CASTGQGNEEKLFF. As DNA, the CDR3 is TGTGCCAGCACGGGCCAGGGTAACGAAGAAAAACTGTTTTTT. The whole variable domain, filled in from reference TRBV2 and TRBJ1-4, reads EPEVTQTPSHQVTQMGQEVILRCVPISNHLYFYWYRQILGQKVEFLVSFYNNEISEKSEIFDDQFSVERPDGSNFTLKIRSTKLEDSAMYFCASTGQGNEEKLFFGSGTQLSVL.

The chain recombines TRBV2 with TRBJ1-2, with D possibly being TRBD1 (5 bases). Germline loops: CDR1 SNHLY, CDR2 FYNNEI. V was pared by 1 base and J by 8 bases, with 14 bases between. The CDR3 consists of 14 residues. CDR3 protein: CASSEEGEYGGYTF. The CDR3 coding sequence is TGTGCCAGCAGTGAAGAAGGGGAGTACGGAGGCTACACCTTC.

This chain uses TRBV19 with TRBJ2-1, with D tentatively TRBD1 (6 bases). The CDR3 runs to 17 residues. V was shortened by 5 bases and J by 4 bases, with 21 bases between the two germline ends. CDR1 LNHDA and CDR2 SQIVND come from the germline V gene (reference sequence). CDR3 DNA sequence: TGTGCCAGTAGTGCCGTGAGGCAGGGGACCTTTTACAATGAGCAGTTCTTC. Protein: CASSAVRQGTFYNEQFF.

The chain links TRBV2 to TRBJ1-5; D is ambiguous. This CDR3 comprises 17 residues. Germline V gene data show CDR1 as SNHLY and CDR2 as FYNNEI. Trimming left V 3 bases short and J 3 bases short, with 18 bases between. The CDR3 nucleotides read TGTGCCAGCAGTGACACCTGGCATGCTTACTCCAATCAGCCCCAGCATTTT. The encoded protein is CASSDTWHAYSNQPQHF.

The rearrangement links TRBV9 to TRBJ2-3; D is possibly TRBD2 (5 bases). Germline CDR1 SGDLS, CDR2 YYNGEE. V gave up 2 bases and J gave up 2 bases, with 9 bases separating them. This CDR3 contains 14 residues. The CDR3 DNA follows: TGTGCCAGCAGCGTGGACTTATTCACAGATACGCAGTATTTT. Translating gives CASSVDLFTDTQYF.

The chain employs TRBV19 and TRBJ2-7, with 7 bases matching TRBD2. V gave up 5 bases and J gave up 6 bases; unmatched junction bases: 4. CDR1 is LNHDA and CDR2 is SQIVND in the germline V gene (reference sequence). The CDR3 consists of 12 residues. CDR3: CASSPPGGEQYF. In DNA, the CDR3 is TGTGCCAGTAGTCCCCCGGGGGGCGAGCAGTACTTC.

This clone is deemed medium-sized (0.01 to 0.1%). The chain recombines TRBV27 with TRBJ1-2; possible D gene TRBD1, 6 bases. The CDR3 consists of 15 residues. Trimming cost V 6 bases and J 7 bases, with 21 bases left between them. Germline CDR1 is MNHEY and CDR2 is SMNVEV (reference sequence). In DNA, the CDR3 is TGTGCCAGCAGCCGAACCCCCACAGGGAATCCTGGCTACACCTTC. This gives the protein CASSRTPTGNPGYTF.

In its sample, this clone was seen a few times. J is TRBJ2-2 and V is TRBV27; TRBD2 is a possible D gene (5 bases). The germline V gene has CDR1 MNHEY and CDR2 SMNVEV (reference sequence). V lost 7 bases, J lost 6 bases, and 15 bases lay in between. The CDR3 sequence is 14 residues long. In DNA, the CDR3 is TGTGCCAGCACTAGCTTAGGGCTTTCCGGGGAGCTGTTTTTT. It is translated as CASTSLGLSGELFF.

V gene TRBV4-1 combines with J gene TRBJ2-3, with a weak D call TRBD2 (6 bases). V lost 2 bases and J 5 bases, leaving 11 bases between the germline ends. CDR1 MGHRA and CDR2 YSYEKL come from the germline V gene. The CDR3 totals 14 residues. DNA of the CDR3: TGCGCCAGCAGCCAATCGGGACTGGTAGATACGCAGTATTTT. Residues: CASSQSGLVDTQYF.

CDR3: CASSPLGGTEAFF. In nucleotides, the CDR3 is TGTGCCAGCTCACCTCTGGGGGGAACTGAAGCTTTCTTT. This chain connects TRBV18 to TRBJ1-1; D may be TRBD1 (5 bases). CDR3 length: 13 residues. V lost 3 bases, J lost 5 bases, and 10 bases lay in between. In germline, CDR1 is KGHSH, CDR2 LQKENI.

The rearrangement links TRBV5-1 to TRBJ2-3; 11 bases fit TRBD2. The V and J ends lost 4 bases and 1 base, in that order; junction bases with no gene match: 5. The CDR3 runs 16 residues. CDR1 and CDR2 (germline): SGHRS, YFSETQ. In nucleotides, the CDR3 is TGCGCCAGCAGCGCCGGGACTAGCGGTCGCACAGATACGCAGTATTTT. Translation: CASSAGTSGRTDTQYF.

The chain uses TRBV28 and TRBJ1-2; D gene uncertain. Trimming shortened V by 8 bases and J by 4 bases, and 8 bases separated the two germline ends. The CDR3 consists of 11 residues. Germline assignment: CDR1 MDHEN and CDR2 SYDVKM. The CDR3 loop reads CASQSLYGYTF. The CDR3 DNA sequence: TGTGCCAGCCAAAGCCTCTATGGCTACACCTTC.

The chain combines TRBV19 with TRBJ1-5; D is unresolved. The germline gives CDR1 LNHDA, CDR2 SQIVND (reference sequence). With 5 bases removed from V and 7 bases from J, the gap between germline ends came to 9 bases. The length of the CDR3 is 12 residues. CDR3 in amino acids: CASSPPRQPQHF. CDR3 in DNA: TGTGCCAGTAGTCCACCTCGCCAGCCCCAGCATTTT.

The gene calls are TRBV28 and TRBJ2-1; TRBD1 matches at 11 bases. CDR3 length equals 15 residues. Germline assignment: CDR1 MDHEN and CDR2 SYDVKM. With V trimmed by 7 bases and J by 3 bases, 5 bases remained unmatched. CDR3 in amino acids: CASTPGQGVYNEQFF. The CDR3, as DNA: TGTGCCAGCACCCCGGGACAGGGGGTCTACAATGAGCAGTTCTTC.

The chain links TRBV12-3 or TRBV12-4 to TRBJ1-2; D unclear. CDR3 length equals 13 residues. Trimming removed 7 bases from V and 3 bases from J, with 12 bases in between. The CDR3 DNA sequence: TGTGCCAGCACAGTATCTGCAGACTATGGCTACACCTTC. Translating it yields CASTVSADYGYTF.

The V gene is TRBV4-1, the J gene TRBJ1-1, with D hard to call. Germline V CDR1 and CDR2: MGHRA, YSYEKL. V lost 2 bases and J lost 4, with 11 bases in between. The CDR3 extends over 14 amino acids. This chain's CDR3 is CASSQPQLGTEAFF. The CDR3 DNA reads TGCGCCAGCAGCCAACCCCAACTGGGCACTGAAGCTTTCTTT.